The text below deals with one TCR beta chain. The sample comes from a study of blood T cell repertoires in COVID-19. For the study at large: T cells, B-cell-depleted T cells, or PBMCs supplied cDNA or gDNA.

Original handling: Nucleated cell number was recorded as an estimate derived from reference gene primer amplification. Method: immunoSEQ multiplex PCR; TCRdb's copy keeps in-frame clones and lacks some. The V and J calls and clone size were taken over from that table, and D and trimming were inferred from the DNA. The data contain 70,000 or so clones, roughly 79% of them singletons. CDR3 length: 13 residues. Germline values: CDR1 SGHNT, CDR2 YYREEE (reference sequence). Between the trimmed V and J ends, which lost 7 bases and 5 bases, there was a span of 13 bases. This receptor was identified in a human donor in a cohort sampled during active COVID-19. This rearrangement joins TRBV5-4 to TRBJ2-1, with D possibly being TRBD1 (5 bases). What was sequenced was peripheral blood. The CDR3 spells CASLDTVNNEQFF. CDR3 sequence (DNA): TGTGCCAGCCTGGACACCGTAAACAATGAGCAGTTCTTC.